These T cell receptor beta chains were read from a single sample in a study of blood T cell repertoires in COVID-19. Clones were sequenced by immunoSEQ multiplex PCR, and TCRdb holds only the in-frame ones, with some missing. The data hold roughly 200,000 clones, with approximately 86% observed a single time. The sequencing input was PBMCs or T cells enriched from blood (not recorded which). The receptors here all came from a woman in her twenties or thirties who had been exposed to COVID-19. CDR3s leave out the opening cysteine and the closing phenylalanine or tryptophan.

j_call,v_call,cdr3_aa
TRBJ1-2,TRBV10-3,AISGTESNYGYT
TRBJ1-1,TRBV5-1,ASSFQGGKNTEAF
TRBJ1-5,TRBV30,AWTPDRTNQPQH
TRBJ1-2,TRBV30,AWSRARGGGYT
TRBJ1-5,TRBV3-1/TRBV3-2,ASSRAASNQPQH
TRBJ1-1,TRBV5-6,ASSLSSDRYNTEAF
TRBJ1-1,TRBV5-1,ASSGVPGQGRGTEAF
TRBJ2-2,TRBV7-9,ASSRSGGFARGELF
TRBJ2-7,TRBV24-1,ATSDPNPTGGNYEQY
TRBJ2-7,TRBV11-3,ASSLDSPQVGHEQY
TRBJ1-2,TRBV4-1,ASSQEGTGAGYT
TRBJ2-5,TRBV6-2/TRBV6-3,ASSYSATGGGFVKETQY
TRBJ2-1,TRBV6-1,ASSGGTGSSYNEQF
TRBJ2-2,TRBV7-8,ASSFFRQSNTGELF
TRBJ2-3,TRBV5-6,ASSGRQGLADTQY
TRBJ2-1,TRBV2,ASTGTLSYNEQF
TRBJ2-1,TRBV30,AWDPGRVGEQF
TRBJ2-7,TRBV13,ASSPKPPADEQY
TRBJ1-2,TRBV6-5,ASSYSWTGTGYGYT
TRBJ2-7,TRBV3-1/TRBV3-2,ASSQGRYEQY
TRBJ2-3,TRBV6-1,ASSGTSGGALSDTQY
TRBJ2-7,TRBV11-2,ASSLGDSRYEQY
TRBJ1-2,TRBV20-1,SASGGTDYGYT
TRBJ2-5,TRBV24-1,ATVKGRGAGLYQETQY
TRBJ1-1,TRBV12-3/TRBV12-4,ASSLTRGEAF
TRBJ1-5,TRBV3-1/TRBV3-2,ASSTSRDQPQH
TRBJ1-6,TRBV19,ATAQGDYNSPLH
TRBJ2-7,TRBV6-6,ASSTPYRDYEQY
TRBJ1-2,TRBV2,ASSTEQGAYGYT
TRBJ2-3,TRBV3-1/TRBV3-2,ASSSRGLDTQY
TRBJ1-2,TRBV28,ASGTAIFYGYT
TRBJ2-7,TRBV7-8,ASSSQQGALYEQY
TRBJ1-3,TRBV9,ASSARLQGAKGNTIY
TRBJ1-2,TRBV18,ASSPDGQGGGYT
TRBJ1-6,TRBV12-5,ASGFLGQSSSPLH
TRBJ1-6,TRBV7-9,ASSTDNSPLH
TRBJ1-1,TRBV5-1,ASSSGGQGAGTEAF
TRBJ1-2,TRBV18,ASSPGVAGAYYGYT
TRBJ1-2,TRBV6-1,ASSDRGYGYT
TRBJ1-2,TRBV18,ASSRETGAQSSGYT
TRBJ1-5,TRBV19,ASSPRTGRRRGNQPQH
TRBJ2-7,TRBV30,AWQKGGAYEQY
TRBJ2-7,TRBV25-1,ASSERGALEQY
TRBJ1-2,TRBV9,ASRATQGDYGYT